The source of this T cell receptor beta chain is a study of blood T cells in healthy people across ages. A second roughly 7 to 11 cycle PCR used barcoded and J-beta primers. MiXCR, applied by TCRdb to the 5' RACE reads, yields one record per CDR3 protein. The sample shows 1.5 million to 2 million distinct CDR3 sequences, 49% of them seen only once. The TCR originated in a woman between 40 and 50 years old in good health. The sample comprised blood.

The CDR3 here is CASSPLGTPHNEQFF. In DNA form, the CDR3 reads TGTGCCAGCAGCCCATTAGGGACCCCCCACAATGAGCAGTTCTTC. The rearrangement links TRBV7-2 to TRBJ2-1; the D call may be TRBD1 or TRBD2 (5 bases each). Trimming left V 5 bases short and J 5 bases short, with 16 bases between. The CDR3 is 15 amino acids. Germline CDR1 SGHTA, CDR2 FQGNSA.